This note documents a single TCR beta chain sequence. What it recognizes is unknown. The protocol was immunoSEQ multiplex PCR, while the TCRdb copy is restricted to in-frame clones and leaves out a portion. The sample has 150,000 or so clones, 85% to 95% seen once. The sample belongs to a study of T cell responses to AZD1222 COVID-19 vaccine. Study observations and caveats: Clonal diversity was possibly underestimated, and white British individuals and females predominated among donors.

The TCR was taken from an adult in good health. The source material was peripheral blood, sampled on day 0 of MenACWY control vaccination.

The CDR3 region is CAWRGKGTTGNTIYF. In nucleotides, the CDR3 is TGTGCCTGGAGAGGTAAAGGGACCACTGGAAACACCATATATTTT. This chain uses TRBV30 with TRBJ1-3, with D possibly TRBD1 on 5 matching bases. Germline lookup yields CDR1 GTSNPN and CDR2 SVGIG (reference sequence). Trimming pared 3 bases from V and 2 bases from J, leaving 14 bases between. The CDR3 is made up of 15 amino acids.